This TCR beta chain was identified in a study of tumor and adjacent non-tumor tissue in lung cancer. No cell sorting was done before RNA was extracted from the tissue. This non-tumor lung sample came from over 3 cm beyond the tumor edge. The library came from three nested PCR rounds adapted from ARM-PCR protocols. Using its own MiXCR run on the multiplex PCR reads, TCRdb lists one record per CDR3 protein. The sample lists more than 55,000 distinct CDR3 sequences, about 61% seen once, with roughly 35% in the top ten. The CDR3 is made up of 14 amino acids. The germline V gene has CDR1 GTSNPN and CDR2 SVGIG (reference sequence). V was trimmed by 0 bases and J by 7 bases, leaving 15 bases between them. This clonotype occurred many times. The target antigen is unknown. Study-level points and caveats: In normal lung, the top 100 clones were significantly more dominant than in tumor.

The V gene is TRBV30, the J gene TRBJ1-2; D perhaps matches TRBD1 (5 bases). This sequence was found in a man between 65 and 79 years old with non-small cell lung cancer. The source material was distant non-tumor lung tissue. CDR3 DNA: TGTGCCTGGAGTGTACGGGGGGGGGATGGTGGCTACACCTTC. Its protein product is CAWSVRGGDGGYTF.